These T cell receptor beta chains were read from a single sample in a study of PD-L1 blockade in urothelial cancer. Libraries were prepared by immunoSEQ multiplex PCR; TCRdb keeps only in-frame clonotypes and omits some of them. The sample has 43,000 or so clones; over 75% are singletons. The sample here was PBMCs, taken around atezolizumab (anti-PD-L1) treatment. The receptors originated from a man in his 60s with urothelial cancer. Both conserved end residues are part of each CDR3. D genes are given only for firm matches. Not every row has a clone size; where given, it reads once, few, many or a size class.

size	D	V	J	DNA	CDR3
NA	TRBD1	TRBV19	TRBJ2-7	TGTGCCAGTAGCCCTGGACAGGGGGCCGCCTACGAGCAGTACTTC	CASSPGQGAAYEQYF
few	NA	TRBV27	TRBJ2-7	TGTGCCAGCAGTTCCAACTCCTACGAGCAGTACTTC	CASSSNSYEQYF
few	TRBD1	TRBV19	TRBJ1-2	TGTGCCAGTACGGACAGGGACTATGGCTACACCTTC	CASTDRDYGYTF
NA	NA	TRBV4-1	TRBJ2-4	TGCGCCAGCAGCTCGAGACAGCTCGCAACGTTAGCCAAAAACATTCAGTACTTC	CASSSRQLATLAKNIQYF
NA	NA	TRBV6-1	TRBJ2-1	TGTGCCAGCAGTGATGCAGGACACCAGCTAGGAAATGAGCAGTTCTTC	CASSDAGHQLGNEQFF
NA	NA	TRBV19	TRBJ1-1	TGTGCCAGTTCGGACGCGGGACTCAGGAACACTGAAGCTTTCTTT	CASSDAGLRNTEAFF
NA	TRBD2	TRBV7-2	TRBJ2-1	TGTGCCAGCAGCTACGGACTAGCGGGGGATGAGCAGTTCTTC	CASSYGLAGDEQFF
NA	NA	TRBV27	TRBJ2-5	TGTGCCAGCAGTCCTCGCGTAAGAGAGACCCAGTACTTC	CASSPRVRETQYF
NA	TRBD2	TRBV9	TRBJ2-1	TGTGCCAGCAGCGTAGAGACTAGCCGGAGATATAATGAGCAGTTCTTC	CASSVETSRRYNEQFF
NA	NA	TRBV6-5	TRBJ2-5	TGTGCCAGCAGTTACTCGAACGGGTTGGAGACCCAGTACTTC	CASSYSNGLETQYF
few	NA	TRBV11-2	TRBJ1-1	TGTGCCAGCAGCTTAGATGGGCTCACTGAAGCTTTCTTT	CASSLDGLTEAFF
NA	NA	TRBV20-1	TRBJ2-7	TGCAGTGCTAGAATACTAGCTGTGCAGTACTTC	CSARILAVQYF
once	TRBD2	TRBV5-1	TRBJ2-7	TGCGCCAGCAGCTTGGGGACTAGCGGTTACGAGCAGTACTTC	CASSLGTSGYEQYF
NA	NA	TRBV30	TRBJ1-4	TGTGCCGGAGGAGGTGAAAAACTGTTTTTT	CAGGGEKLFF
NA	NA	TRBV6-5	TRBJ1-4	TGTGCCAGCAGTTACTCACAGGGTTATGAAAAACTGTTTTTT	CASSYSQGYEKLFF
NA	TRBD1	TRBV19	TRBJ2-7	TGTGCCAGTAGTACAAACTCCGGGACAGGGGCTGGGGAGCAGTACTTC	CASSTNSGTGAGEQYF
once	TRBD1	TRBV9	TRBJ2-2	TGTGCCAGCAGCGTGCATCAGACAGGGAGCGGGGAGCTGTTTTTT	CASSVHQTGSGELFF
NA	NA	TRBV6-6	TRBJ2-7	TGTGCCAGCAGTCCTGACGGACAGTACTACGAGCAGTACTTC	CASSPDGQYYEQYF
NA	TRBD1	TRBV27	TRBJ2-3	TGTGCCTCTCGGGTGGAACACAGGGGGTTAGATACGCAGTATTTT	CASRVEHRGLDTQYF
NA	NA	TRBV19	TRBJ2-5	TGTGCCAGTAGTATAGGAGGGTGGGAGGCCCAGTACTTC	CASSIGGWEAQYF
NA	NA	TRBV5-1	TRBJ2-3	TGCGCCAGCAGCTTAACTAGCACAGATACGCAGTATTTT	CASSLTSTDTQYF
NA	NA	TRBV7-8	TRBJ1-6	TGTGCCAGCAGCTTACTCCCTTTGACAGGATATGCCTATAATTCACCCCTCCACTTT	CASSLLPLTGYAYNSPLHF
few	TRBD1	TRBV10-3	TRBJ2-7	TGTGCCATCAGTGATCAGGGGGCTAAGTCATACTACGAGCAGTACTTC	CAISDQGAKSYYEQYF
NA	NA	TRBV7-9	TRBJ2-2	TGTGCCAGCAGCTTTAGAGCATCCGACAGGGAGCTGTTTTTT	CASSFRASDRELFF
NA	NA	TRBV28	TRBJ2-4	TGTGCCAGCAGTTTGGAAGGGGCGAACGGTAACATTCAGTACTTC	CASSLEGANGNIQYF
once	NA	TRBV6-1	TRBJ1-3	TGTGCCAGCACCCCAAGCACCCGAAACACCATATATTTT	CASTPSTRNTIYF
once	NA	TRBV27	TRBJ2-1	TGTGCCAGCCGCGTCTCCTCGGTGGACAATGAGCAGTTCTTC	CASRVSSVDNEQFF
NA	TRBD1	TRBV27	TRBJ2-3	TGTGCCAGCGACACTAACGGACAGGGCACAGATACGCAGTATTTT	CASDTNGQGTDTQYF
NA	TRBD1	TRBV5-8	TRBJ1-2	TGTGCCAGCAGCTTGGGACAGGGGCGCCGGGGCTACACCTTC	CASSLGQGRRGYTF
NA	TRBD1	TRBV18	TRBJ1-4	TGTGCCAGCTCACCGACTACAACAGGGGTGCAATTGGAAAAACTGTTTTTT	CASSPTTTGVQLEKLFF
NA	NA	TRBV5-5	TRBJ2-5	TGTGCCAGCAGCTTGCGGGTCCAAGAGACCCAGTACTTC	CASSLRVQETQYF
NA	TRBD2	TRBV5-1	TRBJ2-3	TGCGCCAGCAGCTATGGGGACTACACAGATACGCAGTATTTT	CASSYGDYTDTQYF
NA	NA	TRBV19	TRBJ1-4	TGTGCCAGTAAGGGAGGGGGATCAACTAATGAAAAACTGTTTTTT	CASKGGGSTNEKLFF
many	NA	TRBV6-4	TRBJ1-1	TGTGCCAGCAGTGCGAGCCCTGGGAACACTGAAGCTTTCTTT	CASSASPGNTEAFF
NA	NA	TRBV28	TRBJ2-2	TGTGCCAGCAGTTTTAACTCACGAGACACCGGGGAGCTGTTTTTT	CASSFNSRDTGELFF
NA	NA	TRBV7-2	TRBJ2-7	TGTGCCAGCAGCTTAGCGAGAACAGCTTACTACGAGCAGTACTTC	CASSLARTAYYEQYF
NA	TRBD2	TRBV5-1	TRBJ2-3	TGCGCCAGCAGCCCACCACTAGCGGGAGCAACAGATACGCAGTATTTT	CASSPPLAGATDTQYF
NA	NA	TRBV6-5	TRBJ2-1	TGTGCCAGCAGCGAATTGTCGCAGAATGAGCAGTTCTTC	CASSELSQNEQFF
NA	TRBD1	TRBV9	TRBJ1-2	TGTGCCAGCGTTGGCCAAGGACAGGGGTCGTATGGCTACACCTTC	CASVGQGQGSYGYTF